Sequencing of this T cell receptor beta chain was carried out in a study of blood T cell repertoires in COVID-19. As for the study in general: COVID-19 samples collected from the United States, Italy and Spain covered acute and convalescent phases. PBMCs, B-cell-depleted T cells, or T cells were the source of the cDNA or gDNA that made up the material.

Authors' analysis steps: Estimates of nucleated cell counts were drawn from the amplification of reference gene primers. Sequenced by immunoSEQ multiplex PCR; TCRdb stores in-frame clones only, minus some. That table gives V, J and clone size, and the DNA gave D and trimming. The repertoire holds over 150,000 clones, with 89% as singletons. Sequencing was carried out using peripheral blood. The sequence was collected from a young man who had recovered from COVID-19.

DNA of the CDR3: TGTGCCAGCAGTACGTCTAGCGGGAGGGCCTTTGAGCAGTTCTTC. Translating gives CASSTSSGRAFEQFF. This sequence joins TRBV28 and TRBJ2-1; 12 nucleotides line up with TRBD2. CDR3 size: 15 residues. Germline CDR1 MDHEN, CDR2 SYDVKM. Trimming cost V 5 bases and J 9 bases; bases outside gene matches: 8.